Detailed here is one T cell receptor (beta chain). Its target is not known. This sample is part of a study of siplizumab effects on memory and regulatory T cells. Study-wide points: Siplizumab significantly lowered the alloreactive sequences that could be traced to unstimulated CD4+ memory cells. Greater diversity than memory cells seemed evident in naive T cells, which also appeared to be major alloresponse contributors.

Method: immunoSEQ multiplex PCR; TCRdb's copy keeps in-frame clones and lacks some. The table has some 100,000 clones, around 94% seen once; the top ten hold 1% to 1.5%. The CDR3 is 14 residues long. V lost 4 bases to trimming and J lost 5 bases, with 12 bases between them. CDR1 and CDR2 from the germline V gene are MDHEN and SYDVKM. Sequencing input: non-Treg CD4+ T cells sorted from blood. This clonotype was sampled from a human donor in good health. This chain uses TRBV28 with TRBJ1-5, with D possibly matching TRBD1 (5 bases). The CDR3 sequence is CASSSGPAHQPQHF. The CDR3 nucleotides are TGTGCCAGCAGTTCGGGACCGGCACATCAGCCCCAGCATTTT. Together with reference TRBV28 and TRBJ1-5, the CDR3 gives the full variable domain: DVKVTQSSRYLVKRTGEKVFLECVQDMDHENMFWYRQDPGLGLRLIYFSYDVKMKEKGDIPEGYSVSREKKERFSLILESASTNQTSMYLCASSSGPAHQPQHFGDGTRLSIL.